The T cell receptor (beta chain) described here comes from a study of blood T cell repertoires in COVID-19. Study in general: Donors in the United States, Italy and Spain gave samples during acute or convalescent COVID-19. PBMCs, B-cell-depleted T cells, or T cells provided the cDNA or gDNA that made up the material.

In the study's own analysis: Cell counts per sample came from amplifying reference gene primers. TCRdb's table, derived via immunoSEQ multiplex PCR, lists solely in-frame clones and lacks some. V and J calls and clone size are as listed in that table; D and trimming were resolved from the DNA. In the table there are approximately 45,000 clones, 88% of which are singletons. This clone is a singleton in its sample. The source material was peripheral blood. This TCR derives from a human donor in a cohort sampled during active COVID-19.

As DNA, the CDR3 is TGTGCCAGCAGCGTAGGGGTTCCCGAGGCAGATACGCAGTATTTT. Translating gives CASSVGVPEADTQYF. The chain employs TRBV9 and TRBJ2-3; no definite D call. There are 15 residues in the CDR3. Germline CDR1 SGDLS, CDR2 YYNGEE. The V and J ends lost 0 bases and 4 bases respectively, with 12 bases between them. The full variable domain, completed using reference TRBV9 and TRBJ2-3, is DSGVTQTPKHLITATGQRVTLRCSPRSGDLSVYWYQQSLDQGLQFLIQYYNGEERAKGNILERFSAQQFPDLHSELNLSSLELGDSALYFCASSVGVPEADTQYFGPGTRLTVL.